Sequencing of this TCR beta chain was carried out in a study of T cell repertoires in cytomegalovirus infection. On the study more broadly: Indications came from public TCR beta signatures; they pointed to CMV infection and to a matching HLA type.

The V gene end was trimmed by 5 bases and the J gene end by 4 bases; junction bases not matched to a gene: 5. The CDR3 is 15 residues long. Germline V gene lookup returns CDR1 SNHLY and CDR2 FYNNEI. From the reads, TCRdb called clonotypes with MiXCR, one entry per CDR3 protein. The sample has about 130,000 distinct CDR3 sequences, almost 9% seen once. Regarding the study as a whole: Dominating the ex vivo response were HLA-C-restricted CMV-specific TCR beta clonotypes. Cumulated frequencies of public TCR beta families served to identify carriers of CMV plus the relevant HLA.

This clonotype has at least ten counts. The antigen remains undetermined. This clonotype was sampled from a human donor in good health (CMV status not recorded). Some clones in this sample may be carry-over from other donors' samples. The sample comprised PBMCs. The rearrangement links TRBV2 to TRBJ2-3; 11 nucleotides line up with TRBD2. CDR3 residues: CASSRLAGSADTQYF. The CDR3 DNA follows: TGTGCCAGCAGTAGACTAGCGGGGAGCGCAGATACGCAGTATTTT.